This is a list of T cell receptor beta chains from one sample in a study of vaccination and CD4 T cells after COVID-19. TCRdb used MiXCR to reprocess the PCR reads, holding one entry per CDR3 protein. The sample comprises fewer than 6,500 distinct CDR3 sequences, just under 35% of which are singletons, and approximately 28% rests with the top ten. Their specific antigens are unknown. The sequencing sample was made of CD4+ T cells from blood, cultured in vitro. The receptors were gathered from a human donor in good health. The CDR3 runs from the conserved cysteine through the conserved F or W. D genes are given only for firm matches. Some rows mark clone size as missing; the rest say once, few, many or name a class of expanded clone.

D gene	V gene	J gene	clone size	CDR3 protein	CDR3 DNA
.	TRBV12-3/TRBV12-4	TRBJ1-6	.	CASSFVVFGGPLHF	TGTGCCAGCAGTTTTGTGGTGTTCGGGGGACCCCTCCACTTT
.	TRBV6-1	TRBJ1-2	.	CASSPADMNYGYTF	TGTGCCAGCAGCCCAGCCGACATGAACTATGGCTACACCTTC
.	TRBV21-1	TRBJ2-3	.	CASSIASGWSLDTQYF	TGTGCCAGCAGCATCGCTAGCGGGTGGTCTTTGGATACGCAGTATTTT
.	TRBV7-3	TRBJ1-6	few	CASSPEGKSPLHF	TGTGCCAGCAGCCCCGAGGGAAAATCACCCCTCCACTTT
.	TRBV20-1	TRBJ2-5	few	CSARDRRVRTKETQYF	TGCAGTGCTAGAGATCGGCGGGTTAGGACAAAAGAGACCCAGTACTTC
.	TRBV18	TRBJ1-1	.	CASSPGDTQNTEAFF	TGTGCCAGCTCACCGGGGGACACCCAGAACACTGAAGCTTTCTTT
.	TRBV4-1	TRBJ2-7	once	CASSQEGPPYEQYF	TGCGCCAGCAGCCAAGAGGGGCCCCCCTACGAGCAGTACTTC
.	TRBV6-1	TRBJ1-2	few	CASRVEGGYTF	TGTGCCAGCAGGGTGGAGGGTGGCTACACCTTC
.	TRBV6-1	TRBJ1-5	few	CAIGRVFQSNQPQHF	TGTGCCATCGGCAGGGTCTTTCAGAGCAATCAGCCCCAGCATTTT
.	TRBV6-1	TRBJ1-5	few	CASSVLDRNQPQHF	TGTGCCAGCAGCGTCCTGGACCGTAATCAGCCCCAGCATTTT
TRBD2	TRBV20-1	TRBJ2-1	.	CSARRTSGDEFF	TGCAGTGCTAGACGGACTAGCGGGGACGAGTTCTTC
.	TRBV12-5	TRBJ1-5	once	CASGFSGLGGQPQHF	TGTGCTAGTGGTTTCTCGGGCCTAGGAGGGCAGCCCCAGCATTTT
.	TRBV5-6	TRBJ1-2	few	CASSAPGALIEGGYTF	TGTGCCAGCAGCGCGCCGGGAGCCTTGATTGAAGGTGGCTACACCTTC
.	TRBV12-3/TRBV12-4	TRBJ2-6	.	CASSLNSGSGANVLTF	TGTGCCAGCAGCCTAAATTCAGGGTCAGGGGCCAACGTCCTGACTTTC
.	TRBV20-1	TRBJ2-5	few	CSASHLGGETQYF	TGCAGTGCTAGCCACCTTGGGGGGGAGACCCAGTACTTC
.	TRBV12-3/TRBV12-4	TRBJ2-7	.	CASSLAQGGKQYF	TGTGCCAGCAGTTTAGCCCAGGGGGGCAAGCAGTACTTC
.	TRBV27	TRBJ1-1	.	CASSSLGSEAFF	TGTGCCAGCAGTTCCCTCGGCTCTGAAGCTTTCTTT
.	TRBV6-1	TRBJ1-2	few	CASTTTPGSGYGYTF	TGTGCCAGCACTACCACCCCGGGTTCGGGATATGGCTACACCTTC
.	TRBV5-4	TRBJ2-3	.	CASSFGADTQYF	TGTGCCAGCAGCTTTGGCGCAGATACGCAGTATTTT
TRBD2	TRBV10-3	TRBJ2-1	.	CAIGTGGSYNEQFF	TGTGCCATCGGAACGGGGGGCTCCTACAATGAGCAGTTCTTC
.	TRBV18	TRBJ1-1	.	CASSPLAGAMNTEAFF	TGTGCCAGCTCACCACTGGCAGGGGCCATGAACACTGAAGCTTTCTTT
TRBD2	TRBV6-1	TRBJ2-7	.	CASSRGGGYEQYF	TGTGCCAGCAGTCGTGGGGGGGGCTACGAGCAGTACTTC
TRBD1	TRBV11-2	TRBJ2-7	.	CASSRDRAYEQYF	TGTGCCAGCAGCCGGGACAGGGCCTACGAGCAGTACTTC
.	TRBV24-1	TRBJ2-1	.	CATFLAANNEQFF	TGTGCCACGTTTCTGGCAGCTAACAATGAGCAGTTCTTC
TRBD1	TRBV5-8	TRBJ2-2	.	CASSPWTGEAGELFF	TGTGCCAGCAGCCCCTGGACAGGGGAGGCCGGGGAGCTGTTTTTT
TRBD1	TRBV5-1	TRBJ1-1	.	CASSLFFGTGEHTEAFF	TGCGCCAGCAGCTTGTTTTTCGGGACAGGGGAACACACTGAAGCTTTCTTT
TRBD1	TRBV6-1	TRBJ1-4	.	CASGTRTGGEKLFF	TGTGCCAGCGGCACTCGGACAGGGGGTGAAAAACTGTTTTTT
TRBD2	TRBV20-1	TRBJ2-5	.	CSAKAGGLGETQYF	TGCAGTGCTAAAGCGGGGGGTTTAGGTGAGACCCAGTACTTC
.	TRBV6-1	TRBJ2-3	few	CASSAVFSDTQYF	TGTGCCAGCAGCGCGGTTTTCTCGGATACGCAGTATTTT
.	TRBV7-3	TRBJ2-2	few	CASSLGTGELFF	TGTGCCAGCAGCTTGGGCACCGGGGAGCTGTTTTTT
.	TRBV5-8	TRBJ1-5	.	CASSLAFGYSNQPQHF	TGTGCCAGCAGCTTGGCCTTCGGTTATAGCAATCAGCCCCAGCATTTT
TRBD1	TRBV7-3	TRBJ1-2	.	CASSPSGGRYGYTF	TGTGCCAGCAGCCCCTCAGGGGGCAGGTATGGCTACACCTTC
TRBD1	TRBV5-1	TRBJ1-5	few	CASSPQPGGGQPQHF	TGCGCCAGTAGCCCCCAGCCAGGGGGCGGCCAGCCCCAGCATTTT
TRBD1	TRBV20-1	TRBJ1-2	few	CSASRTGWYTF	TGCAGTGCTAGCAGGACAGGGTGGTACACCTTC
.	TRBV12-3/TRBV12-4	TRBJ2-7	few	CASSLWIYEQYF	TGTGCCAGCAGCCTCTGGATCTACGAGCAGTACTTC
.	TRBV9	TRBJ2-1	.	CASSADTGAEYNEQFF	TGTGCCAGCAGCGCCGACACGGGGGCAGAATACAATGAGCAGTTCTTC
TRBD1	TRBV19	TRBJ1-3	.	CASSTYRGAGNTIYF	TGTGCCAGTAGTACCTACAGGGGTGCCGGAAACACCATATATTTT
TRBD2	TRBV20-1	TRBJ2-7	few	CSARDFLAGESYEQYF	TGCAGTGCTAGAGATTTCCTAGCGGGGGAATCCTACGAGCAGTACTTC
TRBD1	TRBV6-1	TRBJ1-5	hyperexpanded	CASSVQTGEQPQHF	TGTGCCAGCAGTGTTCAAACAGGGGAACAGCCCCAGCATTTT
.	TRBV7-8	TRBJ1-3	.	CASSLIDSSGNTIYF	TGTGCCAGCAGCTTAATAGACAGCTCTGGAAACACCATATATTTT
.	TRBV19	TRBJ2-5	few	CASSQGRSQYF	TGTGCCAGTAGTCAGGGGAGATCCCAGTACTTC